This T cell receptor beta chain was captured in a study of cytomegalovirus exposure and HLA in healthy donors. Germline V gene sequence: CDR1 SNHLY, CDR2 FYNNEI. J gave up 5 bases and V 4 bases, and 8 bases lay outside the gene matches. This CDR3 region has 15 residues. The PCR used 60 Vbeta and 13 Jbeta primers. Clones were read by immunoSEQ multiplex PCR, and TCRdb kept only the in-frame ones, dropping some. The data contain some 180,000 clones, over 80% of them singletons. This TCR was sampled from a male donor in good health and CMV-seronegative. Sequenced input: PBMCs. The V call is TRBV2, the J call TRBJ2-3; 8 bases align to TRBD2. In nucleotides, the CDR3 is TGTGCCAGCAGTGGAACGGGGGGGAGTGTAGATACGCAGTATTTT. Protein product: CASSGTGGSVDTQYF.